This TCR beta chain was identified during a study of cytomegalovirus exposure and HLA in healthy donors. Germline loops: CDR1 MNHEY, CDR2 SMNVEV (reference sequence). Trimming removed 4 bases at V and 5 bases at J, with 15 bases between. The CDR3 spans 14 residues. The data were produced by immunoSEQ multiplex PCR, yet TCRdb's version contains in-frame clones alone and is incomplete. The sample shows 70,000 or so clones, 90% to 95% of them seen only once. There are a few counts of this clone. This chain connects TRBV27 to TRBJ2-7; D may be TRBD1 (7 bases). Sequencing was performed on PBMCs. The receptor comes from a man between 18 and 35 years old in good health and CMV-seropositive. DNA of the CDR3: TGTGCCAGCAGTTCCTGGACAGGCGGGAACGAGCAGTACTTC. Protein sequence: CASSSWTGGNEQYF.